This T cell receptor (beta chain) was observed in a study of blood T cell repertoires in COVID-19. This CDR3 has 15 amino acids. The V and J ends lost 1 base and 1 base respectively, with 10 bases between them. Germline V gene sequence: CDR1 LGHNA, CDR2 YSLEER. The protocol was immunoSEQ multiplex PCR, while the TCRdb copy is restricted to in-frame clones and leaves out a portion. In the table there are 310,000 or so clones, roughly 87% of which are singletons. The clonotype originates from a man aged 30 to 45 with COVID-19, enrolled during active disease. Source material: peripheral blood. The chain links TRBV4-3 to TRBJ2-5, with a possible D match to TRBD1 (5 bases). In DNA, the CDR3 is TGCGCCAGCAGCCAAGGACAGATGTCCCAAGAGACCCAGTACTTC. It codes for CASSQGQMSQETQYF.